The clone carrying this T cell receptor (beta chain) was seen only a few times. Its antigen is not known. Each CDR3 protein gets one entry after TCRdb re-called the 5' RACE reads with MiXCR. The sample carries a few hundred thousand distinct CDR3 sequences, 13% to 15% recorded once. This entry is derived from a study of T-cell memory formation after mild COVID-19. Across the whole study: Largely donor-specific TCR clusters were found.

V dropped 1 base and J dropped 8 bases, with 11 bases sitting between them. CDR1 and CDR2 from the germline V gene are LNHNV and YYDKDF (reference sequence). The length of the CDR3 is 13 residues. Whole-study findings and limits: Pre-infection memory harbored some responding clones, suggesting cross-reactive memory joined. Clones shrinking between day 15 and 85 showed a balanced CD4/CD8 split, and those that grew later tilted toward CD4+.

The sample taken for sequencing was PBMCs or a T cell subset sorted from them (not recorded which). The sequence was collected from a man between 18 and 29 years old who had mild COVID-19 (a few samples of this study predate the infection). Cell type and time point are not known. The J gene is TRBJ1-1, the V gene TRBV15, with D possibly matching TRBD1 (5 bases). Here the CDR3 DNA reads TGTGCCACCAGCAGAGTCTGGGAGGGGGAAGCTTTCTTT. It yields the protein CATSRVWEGEAFF.